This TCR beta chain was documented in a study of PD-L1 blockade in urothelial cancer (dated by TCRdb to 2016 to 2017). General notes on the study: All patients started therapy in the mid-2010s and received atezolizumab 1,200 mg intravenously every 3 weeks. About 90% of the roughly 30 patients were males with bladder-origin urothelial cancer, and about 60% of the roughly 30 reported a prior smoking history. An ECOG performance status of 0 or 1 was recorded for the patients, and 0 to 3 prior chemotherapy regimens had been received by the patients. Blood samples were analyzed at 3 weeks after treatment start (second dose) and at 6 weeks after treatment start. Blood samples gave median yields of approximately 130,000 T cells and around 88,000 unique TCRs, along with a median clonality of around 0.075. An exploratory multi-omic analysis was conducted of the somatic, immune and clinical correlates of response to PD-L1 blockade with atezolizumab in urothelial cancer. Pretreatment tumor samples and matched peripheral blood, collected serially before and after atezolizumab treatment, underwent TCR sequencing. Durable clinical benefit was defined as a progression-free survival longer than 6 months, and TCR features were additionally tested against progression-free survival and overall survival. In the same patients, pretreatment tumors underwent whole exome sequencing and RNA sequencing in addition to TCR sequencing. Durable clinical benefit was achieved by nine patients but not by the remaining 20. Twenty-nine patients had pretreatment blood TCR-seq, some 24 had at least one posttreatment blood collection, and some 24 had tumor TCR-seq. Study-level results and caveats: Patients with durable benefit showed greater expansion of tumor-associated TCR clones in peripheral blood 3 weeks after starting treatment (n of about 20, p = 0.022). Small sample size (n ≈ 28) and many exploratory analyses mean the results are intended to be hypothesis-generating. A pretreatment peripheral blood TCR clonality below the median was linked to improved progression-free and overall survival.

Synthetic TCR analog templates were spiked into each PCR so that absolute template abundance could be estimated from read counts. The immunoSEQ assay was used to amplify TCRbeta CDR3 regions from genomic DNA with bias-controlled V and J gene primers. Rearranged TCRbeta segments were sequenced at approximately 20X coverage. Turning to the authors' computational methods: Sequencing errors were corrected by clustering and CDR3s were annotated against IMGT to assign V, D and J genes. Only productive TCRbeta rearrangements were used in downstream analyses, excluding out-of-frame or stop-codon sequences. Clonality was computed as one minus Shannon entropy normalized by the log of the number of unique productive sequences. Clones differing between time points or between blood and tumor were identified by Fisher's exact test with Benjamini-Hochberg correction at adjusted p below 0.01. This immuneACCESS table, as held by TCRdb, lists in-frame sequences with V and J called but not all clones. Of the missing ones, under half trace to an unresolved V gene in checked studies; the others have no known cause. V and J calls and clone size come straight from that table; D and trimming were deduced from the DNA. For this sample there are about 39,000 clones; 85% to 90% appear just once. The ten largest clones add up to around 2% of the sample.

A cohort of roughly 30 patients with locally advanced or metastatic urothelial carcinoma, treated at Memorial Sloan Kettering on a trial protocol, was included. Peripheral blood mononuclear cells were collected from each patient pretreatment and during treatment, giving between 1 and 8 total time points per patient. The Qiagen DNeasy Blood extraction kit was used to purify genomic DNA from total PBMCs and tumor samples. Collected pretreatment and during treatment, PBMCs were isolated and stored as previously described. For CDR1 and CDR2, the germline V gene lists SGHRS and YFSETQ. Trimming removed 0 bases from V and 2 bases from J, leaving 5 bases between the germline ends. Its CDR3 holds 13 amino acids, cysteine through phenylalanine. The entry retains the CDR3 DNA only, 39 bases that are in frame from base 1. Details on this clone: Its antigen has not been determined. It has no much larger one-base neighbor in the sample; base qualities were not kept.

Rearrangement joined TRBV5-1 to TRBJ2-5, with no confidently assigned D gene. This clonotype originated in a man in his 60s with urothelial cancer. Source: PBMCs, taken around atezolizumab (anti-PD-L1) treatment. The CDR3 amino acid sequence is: CASSLGSQETQYF. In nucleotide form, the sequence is TGCGCCAGCAGCTTGGGTTCTCAAGAGACCCAGTACTTC.